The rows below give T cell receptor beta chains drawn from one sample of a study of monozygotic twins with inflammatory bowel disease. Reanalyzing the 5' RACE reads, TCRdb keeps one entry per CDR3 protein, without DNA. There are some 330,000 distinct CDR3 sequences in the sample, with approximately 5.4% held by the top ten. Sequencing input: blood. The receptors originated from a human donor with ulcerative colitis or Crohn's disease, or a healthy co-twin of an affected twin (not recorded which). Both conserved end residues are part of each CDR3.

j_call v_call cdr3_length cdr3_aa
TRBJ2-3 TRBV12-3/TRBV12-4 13 CASTIGRASVQYF
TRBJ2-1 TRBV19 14 CASRMPGNSNEQFF
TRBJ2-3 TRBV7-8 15 CASSLELAGVYTQYF
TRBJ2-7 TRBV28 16 CASRSRDPLEVYEQYF
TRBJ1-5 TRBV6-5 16 CASSYSWKSPNQPQHF
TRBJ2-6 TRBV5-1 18 CASSPSRTGGPGANVLTF
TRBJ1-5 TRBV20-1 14 CSAFRQASNQPQHF
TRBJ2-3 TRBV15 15 CATGAYTLSTDTQYF
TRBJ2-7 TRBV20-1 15 CSARVAASGVYEQYF
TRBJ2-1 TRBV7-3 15 CASSLTRGGYNEQFF
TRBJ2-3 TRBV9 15 CASGVGQGVTDTQYF
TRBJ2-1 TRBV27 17 CASSQPRLAGVSVEQFF
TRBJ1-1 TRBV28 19 CASIGGGNSGAIYLTEAFF